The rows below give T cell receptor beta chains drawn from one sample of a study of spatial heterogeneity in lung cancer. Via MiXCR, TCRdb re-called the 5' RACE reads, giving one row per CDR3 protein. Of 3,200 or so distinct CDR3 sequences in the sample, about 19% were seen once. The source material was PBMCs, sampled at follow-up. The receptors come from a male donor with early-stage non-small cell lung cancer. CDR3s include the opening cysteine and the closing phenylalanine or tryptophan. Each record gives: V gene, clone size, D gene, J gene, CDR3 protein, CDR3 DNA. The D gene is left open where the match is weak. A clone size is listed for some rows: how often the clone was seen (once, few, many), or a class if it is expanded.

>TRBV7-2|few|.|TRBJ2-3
CASSVPRGAQYF
TGTGCCAGCAGCGTCCCTAGGGGTGCGCAGTATTTT
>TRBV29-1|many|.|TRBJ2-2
CSVAFLRRGADTGELFF
TGCAGCGTTGCTTTCTTACGTAGGGGAGCGGACACCGGGGAGCTGTTTTTT
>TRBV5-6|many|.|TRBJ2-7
CASSSAVRRHSSYEQYF
TGTGCCAGCAGCTCGGCGGTACGCCGACACTCCTCCTACGAGCAGTACTTC
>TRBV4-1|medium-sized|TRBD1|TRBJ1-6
CASSHGTENSPLHF
TGCGCCAGCAGCCACGGGACAGAGAATTCACCCCTCCACTTT
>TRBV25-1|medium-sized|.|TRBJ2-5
CASSEYETGRGQETQYF
TGTGCCAGCAGTGAATATGAGACAGGGAGGGGACAAGAGACCCAGTACTTC
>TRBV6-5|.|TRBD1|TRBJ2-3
CASSYGTGHTDTQYF
TGTGCCAGCAGTTACGGGACAGGGCACACAGATACGCAGTATTTT
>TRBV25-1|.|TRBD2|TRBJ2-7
CASRGTNEQYF
TGTGCCAGCAGGGGGACTAACGAGCAGTACTTC
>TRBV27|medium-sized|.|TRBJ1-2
CASSRQGDYGYTF
TGTGCCAGCAGCCGTCAAGGGGACTATGGCTACACCTTC
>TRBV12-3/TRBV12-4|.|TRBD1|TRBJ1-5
CASSFGGQGGQPQHF
TGTGCCAGCAGTTTTGGAGGACAGGGTGGACAGCCCCAGCATTTT
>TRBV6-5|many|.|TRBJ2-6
CASSYWGGFSGANVLTF
TGTGCCAGCAGTTACTGGGGCGGGTTCTCTGGGGCCAACGTCCTGACTTTC
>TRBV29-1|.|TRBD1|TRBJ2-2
CSSLGPQGTGELFF
TGCAGCAGCTTGGGGCCACAGGGGACCGGGGAGCTGTTTTTT
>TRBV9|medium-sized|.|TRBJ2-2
CASSVGGDTGELFF
TGTGCCAGCAGCGTAGGGGGTGACACCGGGGAGCTGTTTTTT
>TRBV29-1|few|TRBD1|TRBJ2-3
CSVEGVLVDRATDTQYF
TGCAGCGTTGAAGGGGTTCTGGTGGACAGGGCCACAGATACGCAGTATTTT
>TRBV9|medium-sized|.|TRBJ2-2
CASSVEGQVGNTGELFF
TGTGCCAGCAGCGTAGAGGGTCAGGTCGGGAACACCGGGGAGCTGTTTTTT
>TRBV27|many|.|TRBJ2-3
CASSLAGGEDTQYF
TGTGCCAGCAGTTTAGCAGGGGGGGAAGATACGCAGTATTTT
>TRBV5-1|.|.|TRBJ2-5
CASSYSRDETQYF
TGCGCCAGCAGCTATAGCAGGGATGAGACCCAGTACTTC
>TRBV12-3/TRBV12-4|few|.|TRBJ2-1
CASIGSDYQRGEQFF
TGTGCCAGCATAGGCTCGGACTATCAAAGGGGTGAGCAGTTCTTC
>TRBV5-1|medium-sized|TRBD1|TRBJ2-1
CASSLGDRYNEQFF
TGCGCCAGCAGCTTGGGGGACAGATACAATGAGCAGTTCTTC
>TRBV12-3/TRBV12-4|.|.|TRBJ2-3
CASSPDSPLNTQYF
TGTGCCAGCAGTCCAGACAGCCCCCTTAATACGCAGTATTTT
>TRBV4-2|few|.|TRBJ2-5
CASSQDPYAGETQYF
TGTGCCAGCAGCCAAGATCCGTACGCAGGAGAGACCCAGTACTTC
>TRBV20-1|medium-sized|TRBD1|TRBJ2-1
CSAPGQGTDEQFF
TGCAGTGCTCCGGGACAGGGAACAGATGAGCAGTTCTTC
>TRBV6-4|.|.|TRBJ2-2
CASSDSGHPGELFF
TGTGCCAGCAGTGACTCCGGACATCCCGGGGAGCTGTTTTTT
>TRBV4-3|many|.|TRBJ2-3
CASSRTGAFQRGRSTDTQYF
TGCGCCAGCAGCCGGACAGGAGCCTTCCAGCGGGGACGAAGCACAGATACGCAGTATTTT
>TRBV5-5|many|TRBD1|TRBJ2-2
CASSSYLGQGVVGELFF
TGTGCCAGCAGCTCCTACCTCGGGCAGGGGGTAGTCGGGGAGCTGTTTTTT
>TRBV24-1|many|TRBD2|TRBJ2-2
CATSERGGNTGELFF
TGTGCCACCTCTGAACGGGGGGGGAACACCGGGGAGCTGTTTTTT
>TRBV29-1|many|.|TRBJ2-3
CSADPSTDTQYF
TGCAGCGCAGACCCTAGCACAGATACGCAGTATTTT
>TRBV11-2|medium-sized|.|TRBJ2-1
CASSLDALASSYNEQFF
TGTGCCAGCAGCTTAGATGCGCTGGCGAGCTCCTACAATGAGCAGTTCTTC
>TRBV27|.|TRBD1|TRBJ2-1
CASSLVTGVSYNEQFF
TGTGCCAGCAGTTTGGTAACAGGGGTATCCTACAATGAGCAGTTCTTC
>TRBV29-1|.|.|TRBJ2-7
CSVVLTGTQTYEQYF
TGCAGCGTTGTCCTCACCGGGACACAGACCTACGAGCAGTACTTC
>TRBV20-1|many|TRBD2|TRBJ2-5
CSASRDSGTQETQYF
TGCAGTGCTAGTCGGGATAGCGGGACCCAAGAGACCCAGTACTTC
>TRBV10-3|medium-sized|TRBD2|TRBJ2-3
CAISEPRLATDTQYF
TGTGCCATCAGTGAACCACGACTAGCGACAGATACGCAGTATTTT
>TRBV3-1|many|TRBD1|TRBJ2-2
CASSQDQATGGRRTGELFF
TGTGCCAGCAGCCAAGATCAGGCGACAGGGGGCCGTAGGACCGGGGAGCTGTTTTTT
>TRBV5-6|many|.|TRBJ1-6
CASSFGRDSPLHF
TGTGCCAGCAGCTTCGGGAGGGATTCACCCCTCCACTTT
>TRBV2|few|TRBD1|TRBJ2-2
CASSESPGTVNTGELFF
TGTGCCAGCAGTGAATCTCCTGGGACAGTGAACACCGGGGAGCTGTTTTTT
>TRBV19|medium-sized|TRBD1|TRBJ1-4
CASRRQGLNPTNEKLFF
TGTGCCAGTAGGCGACAGGGTCTCAATCCAACTAATGAAAAACTGTTTTTT
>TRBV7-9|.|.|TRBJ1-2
CASSLQDWHGYTF
TGTGCCAGCAGCCTACAGGATTGGCATGGCTACACCTTC
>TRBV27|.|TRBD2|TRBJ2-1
CASSLTAGGYNEQFF
TGTGCCAGCAGTTTAACGGCGGGGGGATACAATGAGCAGTTCTTC
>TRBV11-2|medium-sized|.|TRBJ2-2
CASSLSLSAGELFF
TGTGCCAGCAGCTTGAGTCTCAGTGCCGGGGAGCTGTTTTTT
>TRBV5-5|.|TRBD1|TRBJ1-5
CASSARQGGTQPQHF
TGTGCCAGCAGCGCGAGACAGGGGGGCACTCAGCCCCAGCATTTT
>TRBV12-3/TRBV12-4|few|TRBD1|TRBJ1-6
CASSSRQGAGNSPLHF
TGTGCCAGCAGTTCCCGACAGGGGGCTGGCAATTCACCCCTCCACTTT
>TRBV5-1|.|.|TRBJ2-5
CASWIGQFQETQYF
TGCGCCAGCTGGATCGGACAGTTCCAAGAGACCCAGTACTTC
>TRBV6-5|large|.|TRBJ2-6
CASSDVGANVLTF
TGTGCCAGCAGTGACGTTGGGGCCAACGTCCTGACTTTC
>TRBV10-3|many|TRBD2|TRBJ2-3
CAISESVRTSGGTDTQYF
TGTGCCATCAGTGAGTCGGTCCGGACTAGCGGGGGCACAGATACGCAGTATTTT
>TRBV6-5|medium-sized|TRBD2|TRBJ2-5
CASKTSGAQETQYF
TGTGCCAGCAAGACTAGCGGGGCCCAAGAGACCCAGTACTTC
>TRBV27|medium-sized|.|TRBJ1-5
CASSLSGSRTAGARQPQHF
TGTGCCAGCAGTTTATCGGGTTCTAGGACGGCGGGGGCGAGACAGCCCCAGCATTTT
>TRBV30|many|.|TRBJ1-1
CAWSLGGLAFF
TGTGCCTGGAGTCTAGGGGGATTAGCTTTCTTT
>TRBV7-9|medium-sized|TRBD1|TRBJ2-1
CASSPHKGQGTGRPNEQFF
TGTGCCAGCAGCCCTCACAAGGGACAAGGGACAGGGAGGCCCAATGAGCAGTTCTTC
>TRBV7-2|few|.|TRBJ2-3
CASSLGGAADTQYF
TGTGCCAGCAGCTTAGGGGGAGCGGCAGATACGCAGTATTTT
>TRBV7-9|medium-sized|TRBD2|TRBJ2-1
CASSLPAGEYNEQFF
TGTGCCAGCAGCTTACCAGCGGGGGAGTACAATGAGCAGTTCTTC